Below are 27 T cell receptor beta chains sequenced from a single sample in a study of cytomegalovirus exposure and HLA in healthy donors. TCRdb's copy holds only in-frame clones and misses some; the assay was immunoSEQ multiplex PCR. Of about 160,000 clones detected, 96% appear once; the ten largest clones hold about 0.89%. The sequenced material came from PBMCs. The source is a woman under 30 in good health and CMV-seronegative.

This clone was counted a single time. This chain's CDR3 is CASSPEPQGALTGELFF. The CDR3 DNA reads TGCGCCAGCAGCCCCGAACCTCAGGGGGCGTTAACCGGGGAGCTGTTTTTT. The chain recombines TRBV5-1 with TRBJ2-2; 8 bases line up with TRBD1. Per the germline V gene, CDR1 is SGHRS and CDR2 is YFSETQ. The trim removed 4 bases at V and 5 bases at J, leaving 13 bases unmatched. The length of the CDR3 is 17 residues.

The V gene is TRBV7-3, the J gene TRBJ2-3; 8 positions agree with TRBD1. Germline CDR1 is SGHTA and CDR2 is FQGTGA. The CDR3 is 15 amino acids. The V segment lost 5 bases and the J segment 4 bases; nucleotides outside the gene matches: 8. CDR3 region: CASSPAGGASDTQYF. The CDR3 DNA follows: TGTGCCAGCAGCCCGGCAGGGGGCGCGTCAGATACGCAGTATTTT. Drawing the rest from reference TRBV7-3 and TRBJ2-3, the complete variable domain is GAGVSQTPSNKVTEKGKYVELRCDPISGHTALYWYRQSLGQGPEFLIYFQGTGAADDSGLPNDRFFAVRPEGSVSTLKIQRTERGDSAVYLCASSPAGGASDTQYFGPGTRLTVL.

This sequence joins TRBV9 and TRBJ2-1, with 9 bases that match TRBD2. The CDR3 contains 14 residues. Germline V gene sequence: CDR1 SGDLS, CDR2 YYNGEE. V trimming: 2 bases; J trimming: 6 bases; junction bases outside the gene matches: 3. The CDR3 DNA reads as TGTGCCAGCAGCGTGGGCGGGGGGGCCAATGAGCAGTTCTTC. Protein product: CASSVGGGANEQFF.

The chain links TRBV4-2 to TRBJ1-2; D perhaps matches TRBD1 (5 bases). This CDR3 is 14 amino acids long. Germline-derived CDR1 and CDR2 are LGHNA and YNFKEQ. The germline V and J ends were trimmed by 1 base and 2 bases, with 8 bases remaining between them. The DNA of the CDR3 is TGTGCCAGCAGCCAAGGCGGGGGAAACTATGGCTACACCTTC. It translates to CASSQGGGNYGYTF.

The rearrangement uses TRBV6-4 and TRBJ1-2, with D uncertain. The CDR3 has 15 amino acids. Germline V gene data show CDR1 as MRHNA and CDR2 as SNTAGT. Trimming took off 2 bases at V and 0 bases at J, with 10 bases between the two ends. CDR3 residues: CASSDPPRSNYGYTF. The CDR3 DNA sequence: TGTGCCAGCAGTGACCCCCCCAGGTCTAACTATGGCTACACCTTC.

The V and J genes are TRBV7-2 and TRBJ2-5; 8 bases match TRBD2. Germline V CDR1 and CDR2: SGHTA, FQGNSA. The junction had 8 bases not matched to a gene; V was cut back by 5 bases and J by 3 bases. The CDR3 is 15 residues long. DNA for the CDR3: TGTGCCAGCAGCGAGGACGGGGGGGAGGAAGAGACCCAGTACTTC. Translated, it gives CASSEDGGEEETQYF.

The gene calls are TRBV27 and TRBJ2-3; 10 bases fit TRBD1. The germline V gene has CDR1 MNHEY and CDR2 SMNVEV (reference sequence). The CDR3 loop spans 16 amino acids. The V and J ends lost 3 bases and 1 base, in that order; junction bases with no gene match: 4. The CDR3 sequence: CASSFRDRGGTDTQYF. The DNA of the CDR3 is TGTGCCAGCAGTTTCCGGGACAGGGGAGGCACAGATACGCAGTATTTT.

CDR3 coding DNA: TGTGCCAGCAGCTCAGGACAGGACTCGATGAACACTGAAGCTTTCTTT. Encoded protein: CASSSGQDSMNTEAFF. V usage is TRBV9 and J usage is TRBJ1-1; the match to TRBD1 covers 7 bases. The CDR3 has 16 residues. Germline V gives CDR1 SGDLS, CDR2 YYNGEE. V shed 4 bases, J shed 0 bases, and the junction held 9 bases outside the gene matches.

This sequence joins TRBV19 and TRBJ1-1; 12 nucleotides line up with TRBD1. The germline V gene encodes CDR1 LNHDA and CDR2 SQIVND (reference sequence). V was clipped by 4 bases and J by 6 bases; unmatched bases: 3. The CDR3 is 14 amino acids. The CDR3 region is CASSRDRGRPEAFF. CDR3 nucleotides: TGTGCCAGTAGTAGGGACAGGGGGCGACCTGAAGCTTTCTTT. The variable domain in full, with the rest retrieved from reference TRBV19 and TRBJ1-1, is DGGITQSPKYLFRKEGQNVTLSCEQNLNHDAMYWYRQDPGQGLRLIYYSQIVNDFQKGDIAEGYSVSREKKESFPLTVTSAQKNPTAFYLCASSRDRGRPEAFFGQGTRLTVV.

This chain uses TRBV30 with TRBJ1-6, with D uncertain. The CDR3 loop spans 16 amino acids. Germline V lookup: CDR1 GTSNPN, CDR2 SVGIG (reference sequence). V lost 4 bases and J 0 bases, leaving 13 bases between the germline ends. The CDR3 DNA reads as TGTGCCTGGACCCCCGATTGGAGCTCCTATAATTCACCCCTCCACTTT. This translates into CAWTPDWSSYNSPLHF.

This chain connects TRBV7-2 to TRBJ1-3, with 9 bases fitting TRBD1. This CDR3 has 15 residues. CDR1 and CDR2 (germline): SGHTA, FQGNSA. The ends lost 4 bases at V and 4 bases at J; junction bases unmatched: 5. The CDR3 coding sequence is TGTGCCAGCAGCTCGGACAGGGGATCCGGAAACACCATATATTTT. Its protein is CASSSDRGSGNTIYF.

This chain links TRBV19 with TRBJ1-6, with unresolved D. The V gene lost 5 bases and the J gene lost 10 bases, with 18 bases spanning the gap. Germline V gives CDR1 LNHDA, CDR2 SQIVND (reference sequence). This CDR3 has 15 residues. The CDR3 coding sequence is TGTGCCAGTAGTTGGAAGGGAGGGATAGACTCACCCCTCCACTTT. This translates into CASSWKGGIDSPLHF.

Details on this clone: The sample contains more than one DNA sequence encoding this CDR3. CDR3: CASSSGQGYGYTF. The CDR3 DNA reads TGTGCCAGCAGCTCCGGACAGGGCTATGGCTACACCTTC. The rearrangement joins TRBV7-2 to TRBJ1-2; 8 bases agree with TRBD1. V was clipped by 4 bases and J by 4 bases; unmatched bases: 2. This CDR3 comprises 13 residues. From germline, CDR1 is SGHTA and CDR2 FQGNSA.

The chain recombines TRBV7-2 with TRBJ2-7, with 9 bases that match TRBD1. CDR1 SGHTA and CDR2 FQGNSA come from the germline V gene. The CDR3 has 15 amino acids. Losses at the gene ends were 3 bases for V and 6 bases for J; bases not matched to a gene: 9. CDR3 sequence reads: CASSLWGTGNGEQYF. CDR3 nucleotide sequence: TGTGCCAGCAGCTTGTGGGGGACAGGGAACGGCGAGCAGTACTTC.

Only one count was recorded for this clone. The chain has TRBV6-5 and TRBJ2-2, with no clear D. This CDR3 spans 11 amino acids. The V and J ends lost 8 bases and 5 bases respectively, with 6 bases between them. From germline, CDR1 is MNHEY and CDR2 SVGAGI. CDR3 residues: CASSFTGELFF. The CDR3 bases are TGTGCCAGCTCTTTTACCGGGGAGCTGTTTTTT.

The chain recombines TRBV5-6 with TRBJ1-1, with 9 bases identical to TRBD1. Germline V gene data show CDR1 as SGHDT and CDR2 as YYEEEE. The CDR3 loop spans 15 amino acids. After removal of 3 bases from V and 5 bases from J, the junction contained 8 bases not matched to a gene. Here the CDR3 DNA reads TGTGCCAGCAGCTATTTACAGGGGGCTGGGACTGAAGCTTTCTTT. Residues: CASSYLQGAGTEAFF. Complete variable domain (other parts from reference TRBV5-6 and TRBJ1-1): DAGVTQSPTHLIKTRGQQVTLRCSPKSGHDTVSWYQQALGQGPQFIFQYYEEEERQRGNFPDRFSGHQFPNYSSELNVNALLLGDSALYLCASSYLQGAGTEAFFGQGTRLTVV.

V is TRBV19 and J is TRBJ2-5, with 9 positions matching TRBD2. V lost 4 bases to trimming and J lost 5 bases; unmatched junction nucleotides: 5. The CDR3 loop spans 14 amino acids. The germline CDR1 and CDR2 sequences are LNHDA and SQIVND (reference sequence). The CDR3 spells CASSSGGAEETQYF. CDR3 sequence (DNA): TGTGCCAGTAGTAGCGGGGGGGCCGAGGAGACCCAGTACTTC.

This clone was picked up one time. The chain employs TRBV9 and TRBJ2-1; 15 positions agree with TRBD2. Germline values: CDR1 SGDLS, CDR2 YYNGEE. Trimming cost V 5 bases and J 10 bases; bases outside gene matches: 16. The CDR3 has 18 amino acids. The CDR3: CASSDTREGLAGGREQFF. In nucleotides, the CDR3 is TGTGCCAGCAGTGATACCAGGGAAGGACTAGCGGGGGGGCGGGAGCAGTTCTTC.

The J gene is TRBJ2-1, the V gene TRBV7-8; TRBD2 aligns across 8 bases. The germline V gene has CDR1 SGHVS and CDR2 FQNEAQ. The CDR3 has 16 amino acids. With 5 bases clipped from V and 1 base from J, the junction kept 7 bases outside the gene matches. Written as DNA, the CDR3 is TGTGCCAGCAGCGGACCGGGACTAGAGTCCTACAATGAGCAGTTCTTC. This encodes CASSGPGLESYNEQFF. Based on the CDR3 plus reference TRBV7-8 and TRBJ2-1, the full variable domain is GAGVSQSPRYKVAKRGQDVALRCDPISGHVSLFWYQQALGQGPEFLTYFQNEAQLDKSGLPSDRFFAERPEGSVSTLKIQRTQQEDSAVYLCASSGPGLESYNEQFFGPGTRLTVL.

The chain combines TRBV4-3 with TRBJ1-2; TRBD1 matches at 8 bases. The CDR3 spans 19 residues. Germline loops: CDR1 LGHNA, CDR2 YSLEER. J lost 5 bases, V lost 0 bases, and 17 bases had no gene match. The CDR3 region is CASSQDYWDRPTRVYGYTF. CDR3 sequence (DNA): TGCGCCAGCAGCCAAGATTATTGGGACAGGCCTACGCGGGTTTATGGCTACACCTTC.

The gene calls are TRBV7-9 and TRBJ2-7; D is unclear. With 5 bases removed from V and 11 bases from J, the gap between germline ends came to 13 bases. From germline, CDR1 is SEHNR and CDR2 FQNEAQ (reference sequence). CDR3 size: 11 residues. This chain's CDR3 is CASSPSLEEYF. The CDR3 DNA reads as TGTGCCAGCAGCCCAAGTCTAGAGGAGTACTTC.

To note about this clone: Sequence at one end of the junction differs from germline and may be a read error. This chain connects TRBV7-2 to TRBJ2-7, with 7 positions matching TRBD1. This CDR3 is 13 amino acids long. Germline CDR1 reads SGHTA; CDR2 reads FQGNSA. The CDR3 coding sequence is TGTGCCAGCAGGTTAGCAGGGGGCTACGAGCAGTACTTC. This codes for CASRLAGGYEQYF.

This clone was recorded once. The CDR3 here is CASSGDRKNEKLFF. For the CDR3, the DNA is TGTGCCAGCAGCGGGGACAGGAAAAATGAAAAACTGTTTTTT. The chain recombines TRBV9 with TRBJ1-4; TRBD1 matches at 8 bases. This CDR3 has 14 amino acids. Germline V gene sequence: CDR1 SGDLS, CDR2 YYNGEE. V lost 3 bases, J lost 5 bases, and 3 bases stayed unmatched.

This clone is a singleton in its sample. The J gene is TRBJ2-3, the V gene TRBV29-1; 8 bases map to TRBD2. V lost 5 bases, J lost 2 bases, and 9 bases stayed unmatched. CDR3 size: 15 residues. Per the germline V gene, CDR1 is SQVTM and CDR2 is ANQGSEA. CDR3 in DNA: TGCAGCGTTAGCGCCGGGACTAGTTACACAGATACGCAGTATTTT. Its translation is CSVSAGTSYTDTQYF.

The genes are TRBV5-1 and TRBJ2-7, with D perhaps matching TRBD1 (6 bases). Germline V gives CDR1 SGHRS, CDR2 YFSETQ. The CDR3 is 15 amino acids. V was trimmed by 4 bases and J by 1 base, leaving 15 bases between them. The CDR3 reads CASSADQGKSYEQYF. The CDR3 region has the DNA TGCGCCAGCAGCGCGGATCAGGGGAAATCCTACGAGCAGTACTTC.

The chain employs TRBV7-2 and TRBJ2-3; TRBD2 agrees at 15 bases. Trimming cost V 3 bases and J 5 bases; bases outside gene matches: 9. CDR1 is SGHTA, CDR2 FQGNSA, per germline. This CDR3 region has 18 residues. CDR3 sequence (DNA): TGTGCCAGCAGCTTCGGGACTAGCGGGGGGCCAGGGGGAGATACGCAGTATTTT. Its protein product is CASSFGTSGGPGGDTQYF.

The chain uses TRBV9 and TRBJ1-5; D is unclear. Trimming pared 5 bases from V and 3 bases from J, leaving 15 bases between. Per germline, CDR1 SGDLS and CDR2 YYNGEE. The CDR3 is made up of 15 amino acids. The CDR3 is CASSISGLANQPQHF. Here the CDR3 DNA reads TGTGCCAGCAGTATATCCGGACTGGCCAATCAGCCCCAGCATTTT.